This is a list of T cell receptor beta chains from one sample in a study of shared clonotypes between healthy human individuals. Clones were read by immunoSEQ multiplex PCR, and TCRdb kept only the in-frame ones, dropping some. The repertoire holds about half a million clones, with approximately 82% as singletons. Specimen: PBMCs. These receptors all stem from a woman in her forties in good health. Some clones in this sample may be carry-over from other donors' samples. Each CDR3 is given with its conserved first and last residue. D genes are given only for firm matches. Rows may omit the clone size; those that give it use once, few, many or a size class.

>TRBD2|TRBJ2-7|TRBV30|NA
TGTGCCTGGAAAAGGGAGGGATACGAGCAGTACTTC
CAWKREGYEQYF
>NA|TRBJ2-5|TRBV15|NA
TGTGCCACCAGCAACAGGCCCGAGACCCAGTACTTC
CATSNRPETQYF
>TRBD2|TRBJ2-3|TRBV11-1|few
TGTGCCAGCAGCTCAGGACTAGCTGGGGATACGCAGTATTTT
CASSSGLAGDTQYF
>TRBD2|TRBJ2-2|TRBV28|few
TGTGCCAGCAGTTTGGGACTAGCGGGAGCTCGGAAAACCGGGGAGCTGTTTTTT
CASSLGLAGARKTGELFF
>NA|TRBJ2-5|TRBV6-1|NA
TGTGCCAGCAGTGACCGCCGGGACAGGCCCCGCGGGGGGCCCCAAGAGACCCAGTACTTC
CASSDRRDRPRGGPQETQYF
>NA|TRBJ2-1|TRBV9|once
TGTGCCAGCAGCGTAGCCTCCCGTAACAGTGAGCAGTTCTTC
CASSVASRNSEQFF
>TRBD1|TRBJ2-7|TRBV25-1|NA
TGTGCCAGCAGGGACAGGTCCGAGCAGTACTTC
CASRDRSEQYF
>TRBD1|TRBJ2-7|TRBV11-1|NA
TGTGCCAGCAGCACAGGGGTCTGGCAGTACTTC
CASSTGVWQYF
>TRBD1|TRBJ2-6|TRBV29-1|NA
TGCAGCGTTACACAGGGGACCGGGGCCAACGTCCTGACTTTC
CSVTQGTGANVLTF
>TRBD1|TRBJ2-1|TRBV30|NA
TGTGCCGCCAAGGACAGGGGGTACTACAATGAGCAGTTCTTC
CAAKDRGYYNEQFF
>NA|TRBJ1-2|TRBV5-1|NA
TGCGCCAGCAGCTTGGGACAGTATGGCTACACCTTC
CASSLGQYGYTF
>NA|TRBJ2-1|TRBV4-3|NA
TGCGCCAGCAGCCCTGATTACTCCTACAATGAGCAGTTCTTC
CASSPDYSYNEQFF
>TRBD1|TRBJ1-3|TRBV9|few
TGTGCCAGCAGCCCCACCGGACAGGGGGTTGGAAACACCATATATTTT
CASSPTGQGVGNTIYF
>TRBD1|TRBJ2-7|TRBV27|NA
TGTGCCAGCAGTTTTCGAGACAGGGGATACGAGCAGTACTTC
CASSFRDRGYEQYF
>TRBD1|TRBJ2-7|TRBV11-2|NA
TGTGCCAGCAGCGACCGGGACAGGGCCTACGAGCAGTACTTC
CASSDRDRAYEQYF
>NA|TRBJ2-1|TRBV9|NA
TGTGCCAGCAGCGTAGCGGGAAGCTACAATGAGCAGTTCTTC
CASSVAGSYNEQFF
>NA|TRBJ1-4|TRBV28|NA
TGTGCCAGCAGTTCTCCAACGACAGCGATGTTTTTT
CASSSPTTAMFF
>NA|TRBJ2-1|TRBV7-3|NA
TGTGCCAGCAGCTTAACGGGAGGCTACAATGAGCAGTTCTTC
CASSLTGGYNEQFF
>NA|TRBJ2-7|TRBV30|NA
TGTGCCTGGAGTCGGAGCGGGTCGGTGGGTTACGAGCAGTACTTC
CAWSRSGSVGYEQYF
>NA|TRBJ1-1|TRBV27|few
TGTGCCAGCAGTCCTCGGACAGCTAACACTGAAGCTTTCTTT
CASSPRTANTEAFF
>NA|TRBJ1-3|TRBV6-6|NA
TGTGCCAGCAGCCACTCGGGATCTAAGAACACCATATATTTT
CASSHSGSKNTIYF
>TRBD1|TRBJ2-7|TRBV29-1|NA
TGCAGCGTTGGTTCCCGGGACAGGGGGTATTACGAGCAGTACTTC
CSVGSRDRGYYEQYF
>TRBD1|TRBJ2-7|TRBV10-3|NA
TGTGCCATCAGTGTCACGGGACAGGGAGCCTACGAGCAGTACTTC
CAISVTGQGAYEQYF
>NA|TRBJ2-7|TRBV27|NA
TGTGCCAGCAGTTTATCGCACCCCGCGTACGAGCAGTACTTC
CASSLSHPAYEQYF
>NA|TRBJ1-5|TRBV19|NA
TGTGCCAGTAGCCAAGGGGGGGGAAATCAGCCCCAGCATTTT
CASSQGGGNQPQHF
>NA|TRBJ2-3|TRBV19|NA
TGTGCCACCGACGGGACTCCCCGCGATACGCAGTATTTT
CATDGTPRDTQYF
>TRBD1|TRBJ2-2|TRBV14|NA
TGTGCCAGCAGCCCAGGGGGCGGGGAGCTGTTTTTT
CASSPGGGELFF